This T cell receptor beta chain appears in the sequencing data of a study of shared clonotypes between healthy human individuals. Notes on the study in general: Across subsets, estimated richness was generally greater for naive than for memory populations. Despite large depth, sorted-subset datasets appeared incompletely sequenced.

Clones were read by immunoSEQ multiplex PCR, and TCRdb kept only the in-frame ones, dropping some. Counted here are 2 million to 3 million clones, roughly 93% occurring once; the ten biggest clones make up approximately 0.35%. With respect to this clone: What it binds is not known.

Per germline, CDR1 LNHDA and CDR2 SQIVND (reference sequence). The CDR3 is made up of 14 amino acids. V was shortened by 6 bases and J by 4 bases, with 15 bases between the two germline ends. Sequenced input: naive CD4+ T cells from PBMCs. Regarding subset: CD45RA+ positively selected. The clonotype originates from a man between 18 and 35 years old in good health. Some clones in this sample may be carry-over from other donors' samples. V usage is TRBV19 and J usage is TRBJ1-1, with TRBD1 as a possible D gene (5 bases). Written as DNA, the CDR3 is TGTGCCAGTAGCGCCGAATTGACAGCCACTGAAGCTTTCTTT. Its translation: CASSAELTATEAFF.